This T cell receptor beta chain was sequenced for a study of blood T cell repertoires in COVID-19. In the authors' methods: Estimation of nucleated cell counts relied on the amplification of reference gene primers. Only in-frame clones appear in the TCRdb table, and some are missing; sequencing was by immunoSEQ multiplex PCR. V, J and clone size are taken as reported in that table, and D and trimming were inferred from the DNA itself. The sample holds about 310,000 clones, 75% to 90% seen once. Deletions cut 6 bases from V and 4 bases from J, with 14 bases between. From germline, CDR1 is SNHLY and CDR2 FYNNEI. The CDR3 is made up of 14 amino acids.

The chain uses TRBV2 and TRBJ2-3; the D gene is possibly TRBD1 (6 bases). The source is a woman aged 25 to 39 with COVID-19, enrolled during active disease. The sample consisted of peripheral blood. CDR3: CASRSGYRADTQYF. CDR3 coding DNA: TGTGCCAGCAGGTCGGGGTACAGGGCAGATACGCAGTATTTT. Together with reference TRBV2 and TRBJ2-3, the CDR3 gives the full variable domain: EPEVTQTPSHQVTQMGQEVILRCVPISNHLYFYWYRQILGQKVEFLVSFYNNEISEKSEIFDDQFSVERPDGSNFTLKIRSTKLEDSAMYFCASRSGYRADTQYFGPGTRLTVL.